This T cell receptor (beta chain) was recorded in a study of blood T cell repertoires in COVID-19. Across the study: The samples span acute and convalescent COVID-19 from the United States, Italy and Spain. The cDNA or gDNA used as material had been derived from T cells, B-cell-depleted T cells, or PBMCs.

Germline V gene data show CDR1 as SGHNT and CDR2 as YENEEA. This CDR3 region has 15 residues. V was cut by 3 bases and J by 6 bases, with 15 bases left in between. The Seattle patients, enrolled during active infection, were followed longitudinally. Methods used by the authors: Estimates of nucleated cell counts were drawn from the amplification of reference gene primers. Only in-frame clones appear in the TCRdb table, and some are missing; sequencing was by immunoSEQ multiplex PCR. V, J and clone size are taken as reported in that table, and D and trimming were inferred from the DNA itself. The table shows about 200,000 clones, with 85% to 90% occurring only once.

The sequence was collected from a woman aged 45-65 years with COVID-19, enrolled during active disease. The genes are TRBV11-3 and TRBJ2-1; TRBD1 is a possible D gene (6 bases). Input material: peripheral blood. The CDR3 DNA sequence: TGTGCCAGCAGCTTGGGCCAGGGGATATCCAATGAGCAGTTCTTC. The encoded protein is CASSLGQGISNEQFF. Based on the CDR3 plus reference TRBV11-3 and TRBJ2-1, the full variable domain is EAGVVQSPRYKIIEKKQPVAFWCNPISGHNTLYWYLQNLGQGPELLIRYENEEAVDDSQLPKDRFSAERLKGVDSTLKIQPAELGDSAVYLCASSLGQGISNEQFFGPGTRLTVL.